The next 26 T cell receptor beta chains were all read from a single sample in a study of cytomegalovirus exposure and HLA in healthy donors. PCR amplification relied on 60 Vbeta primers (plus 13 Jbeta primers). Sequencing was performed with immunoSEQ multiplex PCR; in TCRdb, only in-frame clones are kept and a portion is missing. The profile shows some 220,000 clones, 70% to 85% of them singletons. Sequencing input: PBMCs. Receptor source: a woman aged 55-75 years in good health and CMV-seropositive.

The CDR3 spells CASSPLNRDRGYEQYF. CDR3 DNA: TGTGCCAGCAGCCCCCTAAACCGGGACAGGGGGTACGAGCAGTACTTC. V gene TRBV11-2 combines with J gene TRBJ2-7, with 11 bases identical to TRBD1. CDR1 and CDR2 from the germline V gene are SGHAT and FQNNGV. V dropped 5 bases and J dropped 4; count of bases not matched to a gene: 10. The CDR3 has 16 residues.

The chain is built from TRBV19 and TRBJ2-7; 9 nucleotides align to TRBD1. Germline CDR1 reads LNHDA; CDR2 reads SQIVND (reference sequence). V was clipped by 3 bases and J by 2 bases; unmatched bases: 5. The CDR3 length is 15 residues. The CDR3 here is CASSIYGTGTYEQYF. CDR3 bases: TGTGCCAGTAGTATTTATGGGACAGGGACCTACGAGCAGTACTTC.

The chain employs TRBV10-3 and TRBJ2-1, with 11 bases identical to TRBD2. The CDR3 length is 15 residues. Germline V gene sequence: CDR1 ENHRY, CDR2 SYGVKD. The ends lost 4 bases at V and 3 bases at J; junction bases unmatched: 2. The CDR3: CAISAGLADYNEQFF. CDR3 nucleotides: TGTGCCATCAGTGCGGGACTAGCGGACTACAATGAGCAGTTCTTC.

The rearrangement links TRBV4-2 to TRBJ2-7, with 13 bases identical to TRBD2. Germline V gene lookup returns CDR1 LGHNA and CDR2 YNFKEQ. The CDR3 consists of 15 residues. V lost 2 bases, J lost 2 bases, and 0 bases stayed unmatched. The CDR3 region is CASSQTSGGAYEQYF. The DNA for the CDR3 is TGTGCCAGCAGCCAAACTAGCGGGGGGGCCTACGAGCAGTACTTC.

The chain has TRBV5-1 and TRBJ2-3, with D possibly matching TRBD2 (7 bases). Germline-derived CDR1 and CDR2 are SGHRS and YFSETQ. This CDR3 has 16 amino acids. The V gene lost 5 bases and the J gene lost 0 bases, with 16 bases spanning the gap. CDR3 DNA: TGCGCCAGCAGTCGAGGGGGGGGCCCTAGCACAGATACGCAGTATTTT. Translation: CASSRGGGPSTDTQYF. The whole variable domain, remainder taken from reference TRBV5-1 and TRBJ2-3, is KAGVTQTPRYLIKTRGQQVTLSCSPISGHRSVSWYQQTPGQGLQFLFEYFSETQRNKGNFPGRFSGRQFSNSRSEMNVSTLELGDSALYLCASSRGGGPSTDTQYFGPGTRLTVL.

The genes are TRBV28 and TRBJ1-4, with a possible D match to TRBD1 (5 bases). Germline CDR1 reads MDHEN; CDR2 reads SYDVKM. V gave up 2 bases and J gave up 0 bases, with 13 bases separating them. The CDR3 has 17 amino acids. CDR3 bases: TGTGCCAGCAGTTTAGCCCTCCAGGGTGCAACTAATGAAAAACTGTTTTTT. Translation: CASSLALQGATNEKLFF. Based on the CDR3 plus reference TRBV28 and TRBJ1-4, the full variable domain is DVKVTQSSRYLVKRTGEKVFLECVQDMDHENMFWYRQDPGLGLRLIYFSYDVKMKEKGDIPEGYSVSREKKERFSLILESASTNQTSMYLCASSLALQGATNEKLFFGSGTQLSVL.

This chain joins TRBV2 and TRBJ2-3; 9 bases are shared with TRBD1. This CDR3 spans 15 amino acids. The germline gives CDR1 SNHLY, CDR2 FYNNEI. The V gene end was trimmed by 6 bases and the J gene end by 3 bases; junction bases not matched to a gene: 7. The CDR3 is CASSPDRGGTDTQYF. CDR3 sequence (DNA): TGTGCCAGCAGCCCGGACAGGGGTGGGACAGATACGCAGTATTTT. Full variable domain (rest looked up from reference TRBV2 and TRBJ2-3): EPEVTQTPSHQVTQMGQEVILRCVPISNHLYFYWYRQILGQKVEFLVSFYNNEISEKSEIFDDQFSVERPDGSNFTLKIRSTKLEDSAMYFCASSPDRGGTDTQYFGPGTRLTVL.

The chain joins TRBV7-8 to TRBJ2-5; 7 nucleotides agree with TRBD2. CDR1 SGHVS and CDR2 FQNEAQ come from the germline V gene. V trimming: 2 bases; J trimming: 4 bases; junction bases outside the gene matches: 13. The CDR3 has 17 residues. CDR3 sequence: CASSLLSRTRFLETQYF. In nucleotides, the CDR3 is TGTGCCAGCAGCTTATTATCCAGGACTAGGTTTTTAGAGACCCAGTACTTC.

The CDR3 DNA reads as TGTGCCATCAGTGAGGGACAGGGGGCAACTGGGGCCAACGTCCTGACTTTC. Its protein product is CAISEGQGATGANVLTF. The chain couples TRBV10-3 to TRBJ2-6, with TRBD1 matching 11 bases. This CDR3 has 17 residues. CDR1 ENHRY and CDR2 SYGVKD come from the germline V gene. J lost 2 bases, V lost 2 bases, and 2 bases had no gene match.

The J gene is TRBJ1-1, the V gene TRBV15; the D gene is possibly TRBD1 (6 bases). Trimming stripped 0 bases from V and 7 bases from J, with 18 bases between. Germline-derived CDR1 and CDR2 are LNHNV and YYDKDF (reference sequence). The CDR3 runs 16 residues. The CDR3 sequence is CATSREYAAGAVEAFF. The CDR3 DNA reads TGTGCCACCAGCAGAGAATATGCAGCAGGGGCCGTTGAAGCTTTCTTT. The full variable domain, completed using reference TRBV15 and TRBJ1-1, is DAMVIQNPRYQVTQFGKPVTLSCSQTLNHNVMYWYQQKSSQAPKLLFHYYDKDFNNEADTPDNFQSRRPNTSFCFLDIRSPGLGDTAMYLCATSREYAAGAVEAFFGQGTRLTVV.

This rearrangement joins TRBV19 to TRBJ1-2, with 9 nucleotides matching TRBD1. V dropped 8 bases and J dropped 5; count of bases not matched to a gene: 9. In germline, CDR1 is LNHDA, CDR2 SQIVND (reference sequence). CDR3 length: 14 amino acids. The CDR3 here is CASSGLQGAYGYTF. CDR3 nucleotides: TGTGCCAGTTCCGGTCTACAGGGGGCTTATGGCTACACCTTC.

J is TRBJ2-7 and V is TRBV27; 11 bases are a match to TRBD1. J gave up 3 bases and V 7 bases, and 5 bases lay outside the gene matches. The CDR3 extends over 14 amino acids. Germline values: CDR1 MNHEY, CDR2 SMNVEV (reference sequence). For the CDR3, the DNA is TGTGCCAGCACTCGGACAGGGGGCTACTACGAGCAGTACTTC. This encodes CASTRTGGYYEQYF.

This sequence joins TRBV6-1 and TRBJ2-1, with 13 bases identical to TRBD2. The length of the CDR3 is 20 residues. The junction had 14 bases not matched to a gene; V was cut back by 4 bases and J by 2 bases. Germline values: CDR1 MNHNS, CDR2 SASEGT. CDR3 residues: CASSGLLPLGLAGAYNEQFF. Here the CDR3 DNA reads TGTGCCAGCAGTGGCCTTCTCCCTCTCGGACTAGCGGGGGCCTACAATGAGCAGTTCTTC.

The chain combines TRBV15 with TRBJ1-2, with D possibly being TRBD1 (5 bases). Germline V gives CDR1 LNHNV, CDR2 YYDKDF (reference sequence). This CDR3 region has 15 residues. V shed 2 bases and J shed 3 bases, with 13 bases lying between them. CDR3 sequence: CATSRRGIRDYGYTF. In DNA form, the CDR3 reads TGTGCCACCAGCAGAAGGGGCATAAGGGACTATGGCTACACCTTC.

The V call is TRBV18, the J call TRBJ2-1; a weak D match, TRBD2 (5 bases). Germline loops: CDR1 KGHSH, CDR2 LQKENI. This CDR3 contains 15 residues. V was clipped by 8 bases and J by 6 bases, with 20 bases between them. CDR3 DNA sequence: TGTGCCAGCCTCTCCGCGGGCAGTGCGACCAATGAGCAGTTCTTC. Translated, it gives CASLSAGSATNEQFF.

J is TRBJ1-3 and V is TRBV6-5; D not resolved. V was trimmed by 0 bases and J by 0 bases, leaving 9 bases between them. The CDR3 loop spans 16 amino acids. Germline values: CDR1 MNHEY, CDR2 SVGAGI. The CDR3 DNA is TGTGCCAGCAGTTACTCCCGGGGAAACTCTGGAAACACCATATATTTT. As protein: CASSYSRGNSGNTIYF.

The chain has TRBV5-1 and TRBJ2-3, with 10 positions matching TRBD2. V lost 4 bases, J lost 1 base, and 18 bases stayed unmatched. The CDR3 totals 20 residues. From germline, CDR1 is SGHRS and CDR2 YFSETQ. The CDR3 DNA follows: TGCGCCAGCAGCCGACGCCCTAGCGGGGGCGTTTGGTCCGGCACAGATACGCAGTATTTT. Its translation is CASSRRPSGGVWSGTDTQYF.

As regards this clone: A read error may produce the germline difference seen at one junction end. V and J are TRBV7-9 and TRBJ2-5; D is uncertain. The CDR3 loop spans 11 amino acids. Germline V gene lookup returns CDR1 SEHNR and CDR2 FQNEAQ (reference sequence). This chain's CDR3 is CSSSSQETQYF. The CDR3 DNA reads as TGTTCCAGCAGCTCACAAGAGACCCAGTACTTC.

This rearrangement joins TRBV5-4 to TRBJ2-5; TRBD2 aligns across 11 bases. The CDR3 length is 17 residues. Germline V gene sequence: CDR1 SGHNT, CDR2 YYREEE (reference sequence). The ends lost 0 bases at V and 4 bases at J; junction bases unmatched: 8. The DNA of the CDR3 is TGTGCCAGCAGCTTGGATAGGCTAGCGGGAGGACGAGAGACCCAGTACTTC. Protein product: CASSLDRLAGGRETQYF. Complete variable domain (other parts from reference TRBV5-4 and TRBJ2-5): ETGVTQSPTHLIKTRGQQVTLRCSSQSGHNTVSWYQQALGQGPQFIFQYYREEENGRGNFPPRFSGLQFPNYSSELNVNALELDDSALYLCASSLDRLAGGRETQYFGPGTRLLVL.

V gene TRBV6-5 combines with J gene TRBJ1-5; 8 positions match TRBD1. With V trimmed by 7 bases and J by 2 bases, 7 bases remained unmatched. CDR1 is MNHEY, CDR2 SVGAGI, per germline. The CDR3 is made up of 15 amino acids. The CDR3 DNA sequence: TGTGCCAGCAAAGACAGGGGAAGGGGCAATCAGCCCCAGCATTTT. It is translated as CASKDRGRGNQPQHF.

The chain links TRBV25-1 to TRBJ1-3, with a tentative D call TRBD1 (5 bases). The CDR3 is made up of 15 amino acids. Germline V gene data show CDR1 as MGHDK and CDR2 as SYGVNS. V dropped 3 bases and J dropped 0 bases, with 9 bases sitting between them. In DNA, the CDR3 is TGTGCCAGCAGTGATGACAGATCCTCTGGAAACACCATATATTTT. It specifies CASSDDRSSGNTIYF.

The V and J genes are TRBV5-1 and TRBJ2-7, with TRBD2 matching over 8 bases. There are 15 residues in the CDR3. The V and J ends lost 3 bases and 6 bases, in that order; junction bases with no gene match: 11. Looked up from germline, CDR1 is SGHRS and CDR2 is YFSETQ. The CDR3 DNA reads TGCGCCAGCAGCTCCCTAGAGCGGGAGTCGAGCGAGCAGTACTTC. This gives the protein CASSSLERESSEQYF.

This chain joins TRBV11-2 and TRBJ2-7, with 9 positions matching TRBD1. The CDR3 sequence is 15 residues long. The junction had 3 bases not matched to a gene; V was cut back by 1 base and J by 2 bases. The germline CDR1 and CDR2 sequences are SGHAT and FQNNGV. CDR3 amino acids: CASSLGQGVAYEQYF. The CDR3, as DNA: TGTGCCAGCAGCTTAGGACAGGGGGTCGCCTACGAGCAGTACTTC.

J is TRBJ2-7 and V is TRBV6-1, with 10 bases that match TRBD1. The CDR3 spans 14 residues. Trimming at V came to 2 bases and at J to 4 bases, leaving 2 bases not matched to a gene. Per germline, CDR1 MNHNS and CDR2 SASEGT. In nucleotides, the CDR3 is TGTGCCAGCAGTGAAAGGGGACAGGGGTACGAGCAGTACTTC. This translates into CASSERGQGYEQYF.

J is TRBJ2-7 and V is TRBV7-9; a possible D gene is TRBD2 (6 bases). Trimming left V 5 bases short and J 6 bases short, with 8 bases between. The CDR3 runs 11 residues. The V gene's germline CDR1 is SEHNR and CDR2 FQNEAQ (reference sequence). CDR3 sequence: CASSRESEQYF. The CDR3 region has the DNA TGTGCCAGCAGCCGGGAGAGCGAGCAGTACTTC.

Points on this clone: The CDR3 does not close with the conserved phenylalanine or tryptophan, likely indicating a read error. For the CDR3, the DNA is TGTGCCAGCAGCTTGAATATGTCCCCAGATACGCAGTATCTT. Its translation is CASSLNMSPDTQYL. The chain is built from TRBV5-4 and TRBJ2-3; no reliable D call. The CDR3 has 14 amino acids. Germline V CDR1 and CDR2: SGHNT, YYREEE (reference sequence). Trimming removed 1 base from V and 4 bases from J, with 10 bases in between.